This TCR beta chain is from a study of blood T cell repertoires in COVID-19. Study information: PBMCs, B-cell-depleted T cells, or T cells were the source of the cDNA or gDNA that made up the material.

The CDR3 totals 14 residues. With V trimmed by 2 bases and J by 6 bases, 6 bases remained unmatched. Germline lookup yields CDR1 SEHNR and CDR2 FQNEAQ (reference sequence). Authors' analysis steps: The assay estimated nucleated cells by amplifying reference gene primers. The assay was immunoSEQ multiplex PCR, and TCRdb's table has in-frame clones only and misses some. From that table come the V and J calls and clone size; the DNA was used to work out D and trimming. The table includes around 98,000 clones, approximately 82% detected once. The sequence was collected from a man between 65 and 85 years old with active or convalescent COVID-19. Sequenced sample: peripheral blood. The chain is built from TRBV7-9 and TRBJ1-1, with 7 positions matching TRBD1. In DNA, the CDR3 is TGTGCCAGCAGCTTACTACAGGGGTTGTCTGAAGCTTTCTTT. The encoded protein is CASSLLQGLSEAFF.